This TCR beta chain was identified during a study of regulatory dendritic cells for organ transplantation. Study as a whole: Monocytes received vitamin D3 on days 0 and 4, IL-10 on day 4.

Of note for this clone: Its antigen is not known.

Sorted T cells were CFSE-labeled and cultured 5 days with allogeneic regulatory or mature dendritic cells at 1:10. CD4+ or CD8+ T cells were sorted as naive CD45RA+ or memory CD45RO+. Produced via immunoSEQ multiplex PCR; TCRdb's table is partial and in-frame only. Of 4,000 to 5,000 clones in the sample, 60% were seen once. Trimming shortened V by 6 bases and J by 3 bases, and 18 bases separated the two germline ends. The length of the CDR3 is 15 residues. From germline, CDR1 is SEHNR and CDR2 FQNEAQ (reference sequence). Material for sequencing was memory CD8+ T cells from blood cultured with regulatory dendritic cells. Subset meaning: CD45RO+ memory T cells. The sequence came from a human donor in good health. The V call is TRBV7-9, the J call TRBJ2-7; D may be TRBD2 (7 bases). The CDR3 protein is CASSEYGGADYEQYF. As DNA, the CDR3 is TGTGCCAGCAGTGAATATGGGGGGGCCGACTACGAGCAGTACTTC.